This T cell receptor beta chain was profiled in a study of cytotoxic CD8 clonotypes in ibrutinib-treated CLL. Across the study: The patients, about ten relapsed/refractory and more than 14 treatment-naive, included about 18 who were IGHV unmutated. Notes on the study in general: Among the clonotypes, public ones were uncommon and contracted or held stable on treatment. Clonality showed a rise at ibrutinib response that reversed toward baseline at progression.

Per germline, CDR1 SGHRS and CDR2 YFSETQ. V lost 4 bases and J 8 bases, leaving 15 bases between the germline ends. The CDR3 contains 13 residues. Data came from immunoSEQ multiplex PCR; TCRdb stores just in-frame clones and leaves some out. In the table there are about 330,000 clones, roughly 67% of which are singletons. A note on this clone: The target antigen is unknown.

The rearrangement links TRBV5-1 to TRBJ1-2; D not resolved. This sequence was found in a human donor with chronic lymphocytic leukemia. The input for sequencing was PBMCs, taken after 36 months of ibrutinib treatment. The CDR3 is CASSIGVSGGYTF. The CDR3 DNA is TGCGCCAGCAGCATCGGAGTCTCCGGCGGCTACACCTTC.